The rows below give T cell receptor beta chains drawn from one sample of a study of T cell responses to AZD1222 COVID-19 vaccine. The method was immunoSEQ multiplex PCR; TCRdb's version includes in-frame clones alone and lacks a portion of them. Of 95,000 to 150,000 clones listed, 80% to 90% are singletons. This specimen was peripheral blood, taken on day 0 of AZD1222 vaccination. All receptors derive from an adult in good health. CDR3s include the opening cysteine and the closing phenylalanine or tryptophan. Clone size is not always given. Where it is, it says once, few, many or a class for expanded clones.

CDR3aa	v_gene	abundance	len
CASSPGESYNSPLHF	TRBV11-1	.	15
CASSNGPEAFF	TRBV6-5	.	11
CASSLGSGGNTEAFF	TRBV5-4	.	15
CASSETSGRTSYEQYF	TRBV10-2	.	16
CASSQDYAGIYGYTF	TRBV4-1	few	15
CASRPGPYSYNEQFF	TRBV3-1/TRBV3-2	.	15
CASSLKTDTEAFF	TRBV5-1	.	13
CASRDGLAGGWETQYF	TRBV2	.	16
CAISDSGGGNDEQYF	TRBV10-3	once	15
CASSPVVSGANVLTF	TRBV7-3	.	15
CASSERGGRRLFTDTQYF	TRBV6-1	.	18
CASSRGGFFTEAFF	TRBV7-2	.	14
CASSLGTGRIEQYF	TRBV7-6	few	14
CAIPKAGKRCQETQYF	TRBV28	.	16
CASGFLRDRGSTGELFF	TRBV9	.	17
CASSQDLGQRELFF	TRBV4-3	.	14
CASRRDFRDTGELFF	TRBV2	.	15
CASSQDDRARLPGGYTF	TRBV4-3	.	17
CSVVGAGGPLGGEQFF	TRBV29-1	.	16
CASSLIRNSPLHF	TRBV12-3/TRBV12-4	.	13
CASSLVEGGYTF	TRBV7-9	.	12
CASSLSRGGRSEQYF	TRBV6-2/TRBV6-3	.	15
CASSLDGATRYNEQFF	TRBV7-2	.	16
CASSASGSHQPQHF	TRBV9	.	14
CASSLSTLGTDTQYF	TRBV27	once	15
CAIRDSKGEQYF	TRBV10-3	.	12
CASSLGAGYGNYGYTF	TRBV7-9	.	16
CASSFRTLYGYTF	TRBV28	.	13
CASNPAGSPYNEQFF	TRBV9	.	15
CASSLQGGYTDTQYF	TRBV27	once	15
CASSLNLDYGYTF	TRBV3-1/TRBV3-2	.	13
CASSPRQVDSPLHF	TRBV6-5	few	14
CASSWGLAGGRSSYNEQFF	TRBV5-1	once	19
CASNPIPLLANYGYTF	TRBV9	.	16
CASSLDWSDQNTGELFF	TRBV11-2	few	17
CASSSFAGRETQYF	TRBV11-2	.	14
CASSPGTGQNYGYTF	TRBV7-9	.	15
CASTVGGWGTEAFF	TRBV19	.	14
CASSPEWGEVNTEAFF	TRBV7-9	.	16
CASTRGRGQPQHF	TRBV2	.	13
CASSIKGGRYEQYF	TRBV19	many	14
CASSLEGTGYNEQFF	TRBV5-1	.	15
CASSFEANTGELFF	TRBV5-1	.	14
CASSLVQIGQPQHF	TRBV28	.	14
CAISGVRWDREPDWNGYTF	TRBV10-3	.	19
CASSSVASSRPGYF	TRBV27	.	14
CASSSGGNAGNTIYF	TRBV6-2/TRBV6-3	.	15
CASSATSGSLNEQFF	TRBV5-4	.	15
CASSLGRETGELFF	TRBV7-3	few	14
CATADRFSYEQYF	TRBV19	.	13
CASSQSAQDSQPQHF	TRBV23-1	few	15
CASSVSQGKLFF	TRBV9	.	12
CASSQSLDPSEKLFF	TRBV18	.	15